This T cell receptor (beta chain) is from a study of spatial heterogeneity in lung cancer. The sample holds many counts of this clonotype. Sample time point: sample taken at primary tumor resection. Whole RNA obtained from tumor, nontumor lung or frozen PBMC underwent sequencing without sorting. Around 68 TRACERx patients with early, untreated non-small cell lung cancer donated samples. J lost 3 bases, V lost 5 bases, and 6 bases had no gene match. The CDR3 extends over 14 amino acids. From germline, CDR1 is LGHNA and CDR2 YNFKEQ. TCRdb fed the 5' RACE reads into MiXCR, producing one record per CDR3 protein. The table has 90,000 to 95,000 distinct CDR3 sequences, approximately 12% seen once; the top ten hold over 40%.

The chain links TRBV4-2 to TRBJ2-7, with TRBD1 matching over 8 bases. The sequenced sample was PBMCs, obtained at surgery. This receptor was obtained from a male donor with early-stage non-small cell lung cancer. CDR3 sequence reads: CASSSGQGDYEQYF. The DNA for the CDR3 is TGTGCCAGCAGCTCAGGACAGGGTGACTACGAGCAGTACTTC.